Below are 9 T cell receptor beta chains sequenced from a single sample in a study of T cell changes during pregnancy in multiple sclerosis. Here immunoSEQ multiplex PCR was the method, and the copy in TCRdb shows in-frame clones only, minus some. This sample has approximately 24,000 clones, with around 86% found just once. Here the sequenced sample was CD8+ T cells from peripheral blood mononuclear cells, taken in the first trimester of pregnancy. These receptors all stem from a female donor in good health, enrolled as a control in a pregnancy study.

The chain carries TRBV5-4 and TRBJ2-2; weak D call: TRBD2 (6 bases). V lost 5 bases and J lost 5, with 13 bases in between. Germline assignment: CDR1 SGHNT and CDR2 YYREEE (reference sequence). The CDR3 consists of 14 residues. Written as DNA, the CDR3 is TGTGCCAGCAGACCGGGACTTGAAACCGGGGAGCTGTTTTTT. It is translated as CASRPGLETGELFF.

The rearrangement joins TRBV6-5 to TRBJ2-2, with 9 bases fitting TRBD2. CDR3 length: 15 residues. Germline-derived CDR1 and CDR2 are MNHEY and SVGAGI. Unmatched junction bases numbered 13, after V lost 7 bases and J lost 10 bases. CDR3 DNA sequence: TGTGCCAGCACCTATACGGGCGGGGGGGCAGCGGAGCTGTTTTTT. Its translation: CASTYTGGGAAELFF.

The chain links TRBV9 to TRBJ2-2; TRBD2 matches 7 bases. With 5 bases clipped from V and 8 bases from J, the junction kept 6 bases outside the gene matches. Germline values: CDR1 SGDLS, CDR2 YYNGEE. The CDR3 spans 13 residues. Here the CDR3 reads CASRTGGLGELFF. In DNA form, the CDR3 reads TGTGCCAGCAGGACGGGGGGTCTGGGGGAGCTGTTTTTT.

This chain uses TRBV4-2 with TRBJ1-1, with 7 bases identical to TRBD1. This CDR3 spans 13 amino acids. Trimming removed 3 bases from V and 5 bases from J; junction bases left unmatched: 3. The germline gives CDR1 LGHNA, CDR2 YNFKEQ. The CDR3 region has the DNA TGTGCCAGCAGCCACCCGACAGGGACTGAAGCTTTCTTT. Protein sequence: CASSHPTGTEAFF.

By its share, this clone is medium-sized (0.01 to 0.1%). The genes are TRBV7-9 and TRBJ2-3; 13 positions agree with TRBD2. Germline values: CDR1 SEHNR, CDR2 FQNEAQ (reference sequence). The CDR3 has 15 residues. With V trimmed by 5 bases and J by 6 bases, 5 bases remained unmatched. CDR3: CASSELAGGLDTQYF. The CDR3 DNA reads as TGTGCCAGCAGCGAACTAGCGGGGGGGCTTGATACGCAGTATTTT.

The CDR3 bases are TGCGCCAGCAGCACGGACAGGGGAAGTTTTGCTGAGACCCAGTACTTC. Its translation: CASSTDRGSFAETQYF. The chain couples TRBV10-1 to TRBJ2-5; 9 nucleotides align to TRBD1. Germline CDR1 reads WNHNN; CDR2 reads SYGVQD (reference sequence). This CDR3 comprises 16 residues. The V segment lost 6 bases and the J segment 5 bases; nucleotides outside the gene matches: 13.

The chain carries TRBV4-3 and TRBJ2-7, with D perhaps matching TRBD1 (8 bases). Per the germline V gene, CDR1 is LGHNA and CDR2 is YSLEER. The CDR3 is made up of 16 amino acids. V lost 1 base and J 7 bases, leaving 20 bases between the germline ends. The CDR3 DNA reads TGCGCCAGCAGCCAAGGCGCGGGACAGGTGGGGGGGGAGCAGTACTTC. This translates into CASSQGAGQVGGEQYF.

The rearrangement joins TRBV7-9 to TRBJ2-5, with a weak D call TRBD2 (6 bases). V was clipped by 5 bases and J by 5 bases, with 21 bases between them. This CDR3 spans 16 amino acids. Germline loops: CDR1 SEHNR, CDR2 FQNEAQ (reference sequence). Written as DNA, the CDR3 is TGTGCCAGCAGCCCTCCAGGAGGGTTTCGTCGGGAGACCCAGTACTTC. Amino acid sequence: CASSPPGGFRRETQYF.

The genes are TRBV10-3 and TRBJ1-6; tentatively, D is TRBD1 (5 bases). The germline V gene encodes CDR1 ENHRY and CDR2 SYGVKD. The CDR3 consists of 13 residues. Trimming shortened V by 6 bases and J by 7 bases, and 10 bases separated the two germline ends. The CDR3, as DNA: TGTGCCATCAGCGGACAACAAAATTCACCCCTCCACTTT. This translates into CAISGQQNSPLHF.